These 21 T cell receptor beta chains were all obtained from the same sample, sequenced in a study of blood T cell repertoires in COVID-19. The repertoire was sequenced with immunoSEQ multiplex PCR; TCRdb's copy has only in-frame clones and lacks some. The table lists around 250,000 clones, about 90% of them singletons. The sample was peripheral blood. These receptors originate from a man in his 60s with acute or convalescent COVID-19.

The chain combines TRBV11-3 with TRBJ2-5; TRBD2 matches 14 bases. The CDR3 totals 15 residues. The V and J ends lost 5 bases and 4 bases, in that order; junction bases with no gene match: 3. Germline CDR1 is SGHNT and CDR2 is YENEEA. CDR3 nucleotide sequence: TGTGCCAGCAGCGCGGGACTAGCGGGAGTAGAGACCCAGTACTTC. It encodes CASSAGLAGVETQYF.

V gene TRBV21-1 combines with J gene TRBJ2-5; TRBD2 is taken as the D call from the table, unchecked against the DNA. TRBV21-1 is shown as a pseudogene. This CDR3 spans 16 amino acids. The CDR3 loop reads CASSKDCTSNQETQYF. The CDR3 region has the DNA TGTGCCAGCAGCAAAGACTGCACTTCAAACCAAGAGACCCAGTACTTC.

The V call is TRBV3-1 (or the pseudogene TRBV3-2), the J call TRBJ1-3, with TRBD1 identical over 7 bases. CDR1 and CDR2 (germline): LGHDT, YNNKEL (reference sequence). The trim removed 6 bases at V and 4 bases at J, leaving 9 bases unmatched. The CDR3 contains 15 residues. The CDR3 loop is CASSSDRARGNTIYF. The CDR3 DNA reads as TGTGCCAGCAGTTCTGACAGGGCCAGAGGAAACACCATATATTTT.

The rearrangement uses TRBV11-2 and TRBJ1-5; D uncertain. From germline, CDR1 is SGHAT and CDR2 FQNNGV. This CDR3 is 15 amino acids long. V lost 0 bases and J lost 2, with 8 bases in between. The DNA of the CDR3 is TGTGCCAGCAGCTTAGATGGGGAGGGCAATCAGCCCCAGCATTTT. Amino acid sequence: CASSLDGEGNQPQHF.

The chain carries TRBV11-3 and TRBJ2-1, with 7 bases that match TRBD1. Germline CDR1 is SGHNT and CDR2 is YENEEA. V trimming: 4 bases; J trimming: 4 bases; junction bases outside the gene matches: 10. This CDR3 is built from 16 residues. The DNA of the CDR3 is TGTGCCAGCAGCTCCCACAGGGGCCAAGGGTACAATGAGCAGTTCTTC. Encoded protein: CASSSHRGQGYNEQFF.

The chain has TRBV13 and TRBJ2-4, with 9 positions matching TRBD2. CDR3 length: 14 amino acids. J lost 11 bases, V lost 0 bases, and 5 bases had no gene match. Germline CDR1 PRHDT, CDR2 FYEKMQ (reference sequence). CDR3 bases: TGTGCCAGCAGCTTAGGACTAGCGGGCTTTGTTCAGTACTTC. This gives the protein CASSLGLAGFVQYF.

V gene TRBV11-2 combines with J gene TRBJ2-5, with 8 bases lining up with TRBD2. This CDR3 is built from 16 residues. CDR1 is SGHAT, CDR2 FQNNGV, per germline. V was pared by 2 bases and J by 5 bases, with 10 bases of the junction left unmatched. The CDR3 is CASSLNPLAAGETQYF. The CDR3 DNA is TGTGCCAGCAGCTTAAATCCACTAGCGGCCGGGGAGACCCAGTACTTC.

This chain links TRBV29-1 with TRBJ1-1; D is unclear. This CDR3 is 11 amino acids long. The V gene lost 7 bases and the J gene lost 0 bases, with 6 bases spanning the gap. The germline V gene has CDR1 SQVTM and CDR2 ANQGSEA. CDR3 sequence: CSGTMNTEAFF. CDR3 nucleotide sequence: TGCAGCGGGACTATGAACACTGAAGCTTTCTTT.

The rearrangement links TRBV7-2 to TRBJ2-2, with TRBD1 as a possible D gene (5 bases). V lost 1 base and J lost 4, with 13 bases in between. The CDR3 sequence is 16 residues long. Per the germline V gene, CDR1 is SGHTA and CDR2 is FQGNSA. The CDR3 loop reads CASSLVGNQGTGELFF. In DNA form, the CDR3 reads TGTGCCAGCAGCTTAGTCGGAAATCAGGGCACCGGGGAGCTGTTTTTT.

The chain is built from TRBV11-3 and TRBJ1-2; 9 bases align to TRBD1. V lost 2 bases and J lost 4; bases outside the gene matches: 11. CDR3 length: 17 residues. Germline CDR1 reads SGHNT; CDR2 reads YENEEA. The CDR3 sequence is CASSLIKDTGGFYGYTF. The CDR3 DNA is TGTGCCAGCAGCTTAATTAAGGACACAGGGGGCTTCTATGGCTACACCTTC.

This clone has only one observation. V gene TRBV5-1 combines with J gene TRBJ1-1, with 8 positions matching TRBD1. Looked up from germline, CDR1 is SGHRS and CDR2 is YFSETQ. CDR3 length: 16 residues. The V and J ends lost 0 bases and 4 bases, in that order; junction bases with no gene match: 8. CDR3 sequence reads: CASSLATGTGATEAFF. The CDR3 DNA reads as TGCGCCAGCAGCTTGGCCACAGGGACAGGCGCCACTGAAGCTTTCTTT.

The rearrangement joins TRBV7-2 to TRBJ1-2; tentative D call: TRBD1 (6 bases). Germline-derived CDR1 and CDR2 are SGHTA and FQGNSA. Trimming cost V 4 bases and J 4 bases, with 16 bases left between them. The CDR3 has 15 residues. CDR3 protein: CASSSPGRGGYGYTF. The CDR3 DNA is TGTGCCAGCAGCTCCCCCGGGCGAGGGGGCTATGGCTACACCTTC.

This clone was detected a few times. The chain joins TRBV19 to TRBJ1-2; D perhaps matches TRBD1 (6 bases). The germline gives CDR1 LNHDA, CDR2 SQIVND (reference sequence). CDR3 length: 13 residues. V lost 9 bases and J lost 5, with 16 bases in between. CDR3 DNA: TGTGCCAGCGGAACAGGGAGGGGTTATGGCTACACCTTC. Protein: CASGTGRGYGYTF.

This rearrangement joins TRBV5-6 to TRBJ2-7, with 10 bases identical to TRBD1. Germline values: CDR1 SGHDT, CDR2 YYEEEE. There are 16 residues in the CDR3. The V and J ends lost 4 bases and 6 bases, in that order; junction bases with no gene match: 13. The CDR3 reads CASSATTGTGDFEQYF. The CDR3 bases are TGTGCCAGCAGCGCAACCACCGGGACAGGGGATTTCGAGCAGTACTTC.

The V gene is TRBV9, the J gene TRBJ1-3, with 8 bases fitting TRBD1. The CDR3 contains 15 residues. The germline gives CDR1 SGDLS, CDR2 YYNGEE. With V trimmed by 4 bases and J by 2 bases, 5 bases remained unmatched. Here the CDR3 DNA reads TGTGCCAGCAGCCCTCAGGGGGCTCCTGGAAACACCATATATTTT. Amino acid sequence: CASSPQGAPGNTIYF.

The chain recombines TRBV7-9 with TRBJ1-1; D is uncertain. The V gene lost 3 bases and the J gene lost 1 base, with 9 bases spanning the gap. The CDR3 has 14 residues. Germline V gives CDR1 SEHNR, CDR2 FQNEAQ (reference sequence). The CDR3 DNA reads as TGTGCCAGCAGCTTGAACAGTGCGAACACTGAAGCTTTCTTT. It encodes CASSLNSANTEAFF.

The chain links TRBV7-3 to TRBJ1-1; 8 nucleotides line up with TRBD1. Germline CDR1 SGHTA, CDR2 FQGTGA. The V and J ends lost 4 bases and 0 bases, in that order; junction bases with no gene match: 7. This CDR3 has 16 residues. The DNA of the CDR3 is TGTGCCAGCAGCTCACGGACAGGGCTCCTGAACACTGAAGCTTTCTTT. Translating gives CASSSRTGLLNTEAFF.

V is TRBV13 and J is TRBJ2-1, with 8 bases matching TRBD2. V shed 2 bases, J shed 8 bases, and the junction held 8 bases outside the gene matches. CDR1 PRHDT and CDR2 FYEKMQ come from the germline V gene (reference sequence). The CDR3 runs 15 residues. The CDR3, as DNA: TGTGCCAGCAGCTTAACCGGCGGGAGGAGCGATGAGCAGTTCTTC. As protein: CASSLTGGRSDEQFF.

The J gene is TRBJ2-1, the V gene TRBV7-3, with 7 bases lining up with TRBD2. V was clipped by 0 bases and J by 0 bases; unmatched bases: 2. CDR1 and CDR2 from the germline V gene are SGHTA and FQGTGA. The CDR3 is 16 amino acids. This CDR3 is CASSLTLAGSYNEQFF. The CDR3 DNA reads TGTGCCAGCAGCTTAACTTTAGCGGGCTCCTACAATGAGCAGTTCTTC.

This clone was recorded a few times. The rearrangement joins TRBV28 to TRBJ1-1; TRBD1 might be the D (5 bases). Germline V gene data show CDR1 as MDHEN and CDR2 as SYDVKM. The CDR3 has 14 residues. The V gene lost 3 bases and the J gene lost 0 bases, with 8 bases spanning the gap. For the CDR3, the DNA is TGTGCCAGCAGTTTGCACAGGCTGAACACTGAAGCTTTCTTT. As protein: CASSLHRLNTEAFF.

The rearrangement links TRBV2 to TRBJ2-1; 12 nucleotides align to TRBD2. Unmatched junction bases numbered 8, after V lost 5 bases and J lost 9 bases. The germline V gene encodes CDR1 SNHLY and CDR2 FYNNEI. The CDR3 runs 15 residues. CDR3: CASSSTTSGRIEQFF. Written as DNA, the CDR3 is TGTGCCAGCAGTTCGACTACTAGCGGGAGGATTGAGCAGTTCTTC.